These T cell receptor beta chains were read from a single sample in a study of T cells in localized non-small cell lung cancer. TCRdb's copy holds only in-frame clones and misses some; the assay was immunoSEQ multiplex PCR. This table has tens of thousands of clones, over 80% appearing once. The specimen comprised peripheral blood mononuclear cells, sampled before any cancer treatment. Every receptor here comes from a man between 40 and 75 years old with stage III lung adenocarcinoma. The conserved cysteine and the conserved F or W are not part of the CDR3 here. D genes are given only for firm matches.

d_gene: NA
v_gene: TRBV25-1
j_gene: TRBJ2-3
CDR3aa: ASIGGDTQY

d_gene: TRBD1
v_gene: TRBV5-1
j_gene: TRBJ2-1
CDR3aa: ASSLDTGGNEQF

d_gene: TRBD1
v_gene: TRBV19
j_gene: TRBJ1-1
CDR3aa: ASSSTGGSTEAF

d_gene: TRBD1
v_gene: TRBV5-1
j_gene: TRBJ2-5
CDR3aa: ASSLGPRGYQETQY

d_gene: TRBD2
v_gene: TRBV6-6
j_gene: TRBJ2-7
CDR3aa: ASIGGGYEQY

d_gene: NA
v_gene: TRBV7-3
j_gene: TRBJ2-3
CDR3aa: ASSAMEPGTTDTQY

d_gene: NA
v_gene: TRBV4-3
j_gene: TRBJ2-7
CDR3aa: ASSQEGRGEQY

d_gene: NA
v_gene: TRBV30
j_gene: TRBJ1-2
CDR3aa: AWDRDHGYGYT

d_gene: NA
v_gene: TRBV2
j_gene: TRBJ1-2
CDR3aa: ASSEIGGGGYT

d_gene: TRBD1
v_gene: TRBV18
j_gene: TRBJ1-2
CDR3aa: ASSPLTRGQGNFNYGYT

d_gene: NA
v_gene: TRBV6-5
j_gene: TRBJ1-6
CDR3aa: ASSSDGIYNSPLH

d_gene: NA
v_gene: TRBV27
j_gene: TRBJ2-1
CDR3aa: ASSLGQTEGYNEQF

d_gene: TRBD2
v_gene: TRBV27
j_gene: TRBJ2-3
CDR3aa: ASSLRGLDTQY

d_gene: NA
v_gene: TRBV7-8
j_gene: TRBJ2-1
CDR3aa: ASSLRGATF

d_gene: TRBD2
v_gene: TRBV7-6
j_gene: TRBJ2-5
CDR3aa: ASSLSLGSGGPRTQY

d_gene: NA
v_gene: TRBV7-9
j_gene: TRBJ1-2
CDR3aa: ASSSMGGTFNYGYT

d_gene: NA
v_gene: TRBV7-9
j_gene: TRBJ1-5
CDR3aa: ASSFTDVNQPQH

d_gene: NA
v_gene: TRBV9
j_gene: TRBJ2-7
CDR3aa: ASSVGDNPYEQY

d_gene: NA
v_gene: TRBV19
j_gene: TRBJ2-5
CDR3aa: ASSTGAGGETQY

d_gene: TRBD2
v_gene: TRBV2
j_gene: TRBJ2-5
CDR3aa: ASSESGLAAQETQY

d_gene: TRBD1
v_gene: TRBV10-2
j_gene: TRBJ2-2
CDR3aa: ASKGADGELF

d_gene: TRBD1
v_gene: TRBV7-2
j_gene: TRBJ1-6
CDR3aa: ASSLRVQGGSPLH

d_gene: NA
v_gene: TRBV2
j_gene: TRBJ1-5
CDR3aa: ASSAELLTINQPQH

d_gene: NA
v_gene: TRBV18
j_gene: TRBJ2-3
CDR3aa: ASSPDGGRSPDTQY

d_gene: NA
v_gene: TRBV19
j_gene: TRBJ1-2
CDR3aa: ASSWDYGYT

d_gene: TRBD1
v_gene: TRBV7-3
j_gene: TRBJ1-1
CDR3aa: ASSPRTGGVTEAF

d_gene: NA
v_gene: TRBV27
j_gene: TRBJ1-6
CDR3aa: ASSPRDSYNSPLH

d_gene: NA
v_gene: TRBV5-1
j_gene: TRBJ2-7
CDR3aa: ASSLGGGEQY

d_gene: NA
v_gene: TRBV5-3
j_gene: TRBJ2-7
CDR3aa: ARSLWREQY

d_gene: NA
v_gene: TRBV5-4
j_gene: TRBJ2-1
CDR3aa: ASSLGSGQASYNEQF

d_gene: NA
v_gene: TRBV6-5
j_gene: TRBJ2-5
CDR3aa: ASSYGLTGKTQY

d_gene: NA
v_gene: TRBV10-2
j_gene: TRBJ1-6
CDR3aa: ASLRPGAFNSNNSPLH

d_gene: NA
v_gene: TRBV30
j_gene: TRBJ1-1
CDR3aa: AWSEPGPSNTEAF

d_gene: NA
v_gene: TRBV6-4
j_gene: TRBJ2-5
CDR3aa: ARIGILSRGWEETQY

d_gene: TRBD2
v_gene: TRBV10-2
j_gene: TRBJ2-3
CDR3aa: ASSPGLAGGWDTQY

d_gene: NA
v_gene: TRBV6-6
j_gene: TRBJ2-1
CDR3aa: ASKATTYNEQF

d_gene: NA
v_gene: TRBV14
j_gene: TRBJ2-1
CDR3aa: ASSQKSYNEQF

d_gene: NA
v_gene: TRBV6-6
j_gene: TRBJ2-1
CDR3aa: ASSSRDWGSGDEQF